The 29 T cell receptor beta chains below all came from one sample that was sequenced in a study of T-cell reconstitution after alpha-beta-depleted transplantation in children. Preparation of the TCRbeta library used unique molecular identifiers. Via MiXCR, TCRdb re-called the PCR reads, giving one row per CDR3 protein. Of 190,000 or so distinct CDR3 sequences listed, 6.5% to 7.5% were seen once; the top ten hold approximately 3%. The sample was PBMCs from the stem cell graft donor, taken from the stem cell graft. These receptors all stem from a human donor who donated a stem cell graft to a child with Wiskott-Aldrich syndrome.

This clonotype was recorded at least ten times. The chain links TRBV6-5 to TRBJ2-2; D ambiguous. This CDR3 has 16 residues. Germline CDR1 is MNHEY and CDR2 is SVGAGI. Trimming pared 6 bases from V and 3 bases from J, leaving 17 bases between. CDR3 sequence: CASSSSPTPDTGELFF. DNA of the CDR3: TGTGCCAGCAGCTCCTCACCTACGCCGGACACCGGGGAGCTGTTTTTT.

This chain joins TRBV20-1 and TRBJ2-7, with 11 positions matching TRBD2. The V gene's germline CDR1 is DFQATT and CDR2 SNEGSKA (reference sequence). The CDR3 has 15 amino acids. V was pared by 3 bases and J by 3 bases, with 7 bases of the junction left unmatched. CDR3 DNA sequence: TGCAGTGCTAGGGGGACTAGCGGTACTAACTACGAGCAGTACTTC. It encodes CSARGTSGTNYEQYF.

This clonotype was counted at least ten times. The chain links TRBV12-3 or TRBV12-4 to TRBJ1-1; D might be TRBD1 (5 bases). The CDR3 has 15 amino acids. Trimming took 4 bases from V and 6 from J, leaving 18 bases between them. The CDR3 nucleotides are TGTGCCAGCAGTTCCTTCAGGGCGAGTTACGCTGAAGCTTTCTTT. Translation gives CASSSFRASYAEAFF.

This clonotype was counted many times. V gene TRBV7-2 combines with J gene TRBJ1-4; D is uncertain. Germline CDR1 and CDR2: SGHTA and FQGNSA. The CDR3 loop spans 14 amino acids. Trimming pared 3 bases from V and 0 bases from J, leaving 5 bases between. CDR3 protein: CASSLRSTNEKLFF. The CDR3 DNA follows: TGTGCCAGCAGCTTGAGATCAACTAATGAAAAACTGTTTTTT.

The table lists this clonotype with a few counts. The chain has TRBV6-1 and TRBJ2-5; 13 nucleotides match TRBD2. CDR1 and CDR2 (germline): MNHNS, SASEGT. The junction had 6 bases not matched to a gene; V was cut back by 6 bases and J by 5 bases. The CDR3 is 15 amino acids. For the CDR3, the DNA is TGTGCCAGCAGAACTAGCGGGGGGGCCAGGGAGACCCAGTACTTC. Its protein is CASRTSGGARETQYF.

This clonotype was detected many times. This chain links TRBV10-2 with TRBJ2-2; D is perhaps TRBD1 (6 bases). The germline CDR1 and CDR2 sequences are WSHSY and SAAADI. Trimming removed 5 bases from V and 2 bases from J, with 9 bases in between. The CDR3 has 14 residues. The CDR3 is CASSWTDNTGELFF. DNA of the CDR3: TGCGCCAGCAGTTGGACAGACAACACCGGGGAGCTGTTTTTT.

This clonotype was seen ten or more times. This sequence joins TRBV11-2 and TRBJ2-7, with TRBD1 as a possible D gene (5 bases). Germline CDR1 and CDR2: SGHAT and FQNNGV. The V gene lost 5 bases and the J gene lost 4 bases, with 24 bases spanning the gap. The CDR3 loop spans 17 amino acids. This CDR3 is CASSPLGQGVGNYEQYF. Written as DNA, the CDR3 is TGTGCCAGCAGCCCCTTGGGGCAGGGTGTGGGAAATTACGAGCAGTACTTC.

Worth noting for this clonotype: The junction shows a germline mismatch at one end, possibly a read error. This chain connects TRBV24-1 to TRBJ1-4; TRBD1 is a possible D gene (5 bases). The CDR3 totals 12 residues. Germline V gene data show CDR1 as KGHDR and CDR2 as SFDVKD. The DNA of the CDR3 is TGTGCCACCCAGGGTACTACTGAAAAACTGTTTTTT. As protein: CATQGTTEKLFF.

This clonotype was detected ten times or more. The junction does not match germline at one end; this may be a read error. This chain joins TRBV2 and TRBJ2-4; D gene ambiguous. The CDR3 loop spans 11 amino acids. Germline assignment: CDR1 SNHLY and CDR2 FYNNEI. The CDR3 DNA sequence: TGTGCCAGCAGTGGTAGACTCATTCGGAGTTTC. Its translation: CASSGRLIRSF. Based on the CDR3 plus reference TRBV2 and TRBJ2-4, the full variable domain is EPEVTQTPSHQVTQMGQEVILRCVPISNHLYFYWYRQILGQKVEFLVSFYNNEISEKSEIFDDQFSVERPDGSNFTLKIRSTKLEDSAMYFCASSGRLIRSFGAGTRLSVL.

This clonotype appeared many times. The V and J genes are TRBV28 and TRBJ2-7; D unclear. V lost 4 bases to trimming and J lost 0 bases, with 22 bases between them. The germline V gene has CDR1 MDHEN and CDR2 SYDVKM. The CDR3 is 18 amino acids. The CDR3, as DNA: TGTGCCAGCAGTTATGTTGCTAGACCCCAGACCCTCTCCTACGAGCAGTACTTC. Translation: CASSYVARPQTLSYEQYF.

This clonotype was seen repeatedly, ten times or more. V gene TRBV14 combines with J gene TRBJ1-1; D unclear. Germline values: CDR1 SGHDN, CDR2 FVKESK. Between the trimmed V and J ends, which lost 2 bases and 6 bases, there was a span of 10 bases. This CDR3 region has 13 residues. CDR3 sequence (DNA): TGTGCCAGCAGCCAAAATTCAGTCCCTGAAGCTTTCTTT. This translates into CASSQNSVPEAFF.

There are many counts of this clonotype. The chain joins TRBV10-2 to TRBJ1-3, with D perhaps matching TRBD1 (5 bases). V dropped 11 bases and J dropped 0 bases, with 14 bases sitting between them. This CDR3 contains 14 residues. Germline lookup yields CDR1 WSHSY and CDR2 SAAADI. The CDR3 here is CASGAGPSGNTIYF. The CDR3, as DNA: TGCGCCTCTGGGGCAGGGCCCTCTGGAAACACCATATATTTT.

The V gene is TRBV2, the J gene TRBJ2-1, with 9 bases aligning to TRBD2. The CDR3 length is 17 residues. CDR1 and CDR2 (germline): SNHLY, FYNNEI. V lost 6 bases to trimming and J lost 6 bases; unmatched junction nucleotides: 15. The CDR3: CASSPRGAGGPVNEQFF. As DNA, the CDR3 is TGTGCCAGCAGCCCCAGGGGGGCGGGAGGGCCGGTCAATGAGCAGTTCTTC.

Ten or more counts support this clonotype. The chain recombines TRBV12-3 or TRBV12-4 with TRBJ2-3, with D uncertain. V lost 7 bases and J lost 5, with 7 bases in between. The CDR3 extends over 11 amino acids. The chain's CDR3 is CASTPGDTQYF. CDR3 bases: TGTGCCAGCACCCCGGGAGATACGCAGTATTTT.

This clonotype was observed at least ten times. This chain links TRBV7-9 with TRBJ2-1, with a possible D match to TRBD1 (6 bases). This CDR3 is built from 15 residues. CDR1 is SEHNR and CDR2 is FQNEAQ in the germline V gene (reference sequence). V was trimmed by 4 bases and J by 8 bases, leaving 18 bases between them. The CDR3 DNA follows: TGTGCCAGCAGCTACGGGCAGGGGCCTTTTGATGAGCAGTTCTTC. Its translation is CASSYGQGPFDEQFF. Full variable domain (missing parts from reference TRBV7-9 and TRBJ2-1): DTGVSQNPRHKITKRGQNVTFRCDPISEHNRLYWYRQTLGQGPEFLTYFQNEAQLEKSRLLSDRFSAERPKGSFSTLEIQRTEQGDSAMYLCASSYGQGPFDEQFFGPGTRLTVL.

This clonotype was recorded at least ten times. V usage is TRBV20-1 and J usage is TRBJ2-1; 8 bases are shared with TRBD1. With 8 bases clipped from V and 2 bases from J, the junction kept 5 bases outside the gene matches. CDR1 is DFQATT, CDR2 SNEGSKA, per germline (reference sequence). This CDR3 is built from 13 residues. In DNA, the CDR3 is TGCAGTCTACAGGGGGTGACCTACAATGAGCAGTTCTTC. It is translated as CSLQGVTYNEQFF.

At least ten counts were recorded for this clonotype. The chain joins TRBV29-1 to TRBJ2-2; D ambiguous. Germline V lookup: CDR1 SQVTM, CDR2 ANQGSEA. With 6 bases removed from V and 3 bases from J, the gap between germline ends came to 11 bases. This CDR3 has 13 amino acids. The CDR3 loop is CSVDPRHTGELFF. The CDR3 nucleotides read TGCAGCGTGGATCCTAGACACACCGGGGAGCTGTTTTTT.

This clonotype was seen at least ten times. This sequence joins TRBV30 and TRBJ2-3; possibly TRBD1 for D (6 bases). The CDR3 totals 12 residues. Trimming took 3 bases from V and 6 from J, leaving 10 bases between them. Germline-derived CDR1 and CDR2 are GTSNPN and SVGIG (reference sequence). CDR3 sequence reads: CAWSNQGDTQYF. The CDR3 DNA reads as TGTGCCTGGAGCAATCAGGGGGATACGCAGTATTTT.

This clonotype was recorded a few times. The V call is TRBV7-9, the J call TRBJ1-5; no definite D call. Trimming cost V 5 bases and J 5 bases, with 19 bases left between them. The CDR3 loop spans 16 amino acids. Germline V CDR1 and CDR2: SEHNR, FQNEAQ (reference sequence). Here the CDR3 reads CASSPQDRTPYQPQHF. The CDR3 nucleotides read TGTGCCAGCAGCCCTCAGGACCGGACGCCATATCAGCCCCAGCATTTT.

The chain is built from TRBV27 and TRBJ2-7; TRBD2 matches 8 bases. V lost 0 bases to trimming and J lost 1 base; unmatched junction nucleotides: 14. The CDR3 covers 19 residues. CDR1 is MNHEY, CDR2 SMNVEV, per germline (reference sequence). CDR3 bases: TGTGCCAGCAGTTTATCGATTAGACAGCGGGGGACTCGGTCCTACGAGCAGTACTTC. This codes for CASSLSIRQRGTRSYEQYF.

This clonotype was counted ten times or more. J is TRBJ1-3 and V is TRBV4-1; D may be TRBD1 (6 bases). Between the trimmed V and J ends, which lost 4 bases and 4 bases, there was a span of 14 bases. CDR1 and CDR2 from the germline V gene are MGHRA and YSYEKL. The CDR3 consists of 15 residues. In DNA form, the CDR3 reads TGCGCCAGCAGCCTTGGAACGGGACACGGAAACACCATATATTTT. Translation gives CASSLGTGHGNTIYF.

This clonotype was found many times. The chain recombines TRBV5-1 with TRBJ2-1, with a weak D call TRBD2 (5 bases). The V and J ends lost 9 bases and 0 bases respectively, with 13 bases between them. The length of the CDR3 is 14 residues. Germline CDR1 is SGHRS and CDR2 is YFSETQ. The CDR3 sequence: CATNSGSSYNEQFF. The CDR3 DNA reads TGCGCCACAAACTCTGGGAGCTCCTACAATGAGCAGTTCTTC.

The gene calls are TRBV30 and TRBJ2-1; D is perhaps TRBD1 or TRBD2 (5 bases each). Between the trimmed V and J ends, which lost 1 base and 12 bases, there was a span of 16 bases. Germline CDR1 and CDR2: GTSNPN and SVGIG (reference sequence). This CDR3 comprises 13 residues. The CDR3 loop reads CAWSGRTTGRQFF. DNA of the CDR3: TGTGCCTGGAGTGGGAGGACAACCGGTAGGCAGTTCTTC.

The V call is TRBV12-3 or TRBV12-4, the J call TRBJ2-5; no clear D. The CDR3 has 12 residues. V lost 7 bases and J 0 bases, leaving 6 bases between the germline ends. DNA for the CDR3: TGTGCCAGCAATCCAGACCAAGAGACCCAGTACTTC. Protein: CASNPDQETQYF.

The table lists this clonotype with a few counts. This CDR3 is CASSLMPGINNEQFF. The CDR3 DNA reads TGTGCCAGCAGTTTAATGCCAGGAATTAACAATGAGCAGTTCTTC. The rearrangement joins TRBV12-3 or TRBV12-4 to TRBJ2-1; no reliable D call. Trimming shortened V by 2 bases and J by 5 bases, and 13 bases separated the two germline ends. The CDR3 covers 15 residues.

This clonotype was counted ten times or more. The V gene is TRBV5-1, the J gene TRBJ1-4; 9 bases agree with TRBD1. CDR3 length: 15 residues. Germline lookup yields CDR1 SGHRS and CDR2 YFSETQ. V shed 0 bases and J 8 bases; nucleotides not matched to a gene: 5. The CDR3 region is CASSLGRTGEEKLFF. CDR3 bases: TGCGCCAGCAGCTTGGGAAGGACAGGGGAAGAAAAACTGTTTTTT.

This clonotype was picked up many times. The CDR3 bases are TGCAGTGCTAGAAACCCGGGCCCGGCAAATTCACCCCTCCACTTT. Its translation: CSARNPGPANSPLHF. V is TRBV20-1 and J is TRBJ1-6; D is unresolved. Germline CDR1 and CDR2: DFQATT and SNEGSKA (reference sequence). The CDR3 extends over 15 amino acids. The V and J ends lost 2 bases and 7 bases respectively, with 15 bases between them.

This clonotype was detected ten times or more. The rearrangement links TRBV25-1 to TRBJ1-1; D call uncertain. This CDR3 region has 13 residues. Germline V CDR1 and CDR2: MGHDK, SYGVNS. V was pared by 1 base and J by 8 bases, with 11 bases between. The CDR3 coding sequence is TGTGCCAGCAGTGAATCGAGCGCCCACGAAGCTTTCTTT. It yields the protein CASSESSAHEAFF.

This clonotype was detected a few times. The genes are TRBV7-9 and TRBJ2-2; 7 nucleotides line up with TRBD2. The germline gives CDR1 SEHNR, CDR2 FQNEAQ (reference sequence). The CDR3 length is 16 residues. V gave up 7 bases and J gave up 6 bases; unmatched junction bases: 14. The CDR3 DNA reads TGTGCCAGCAACCCGTCGGGGGGAGGCAGGGCCGGGGAGCTGTTTTTT. It specifies CASNPSGGGRAGELFF. Complete variable domain (other parts from reference TRBV7-9 and TRBJ2-2): DTGVSQNPRHKITKRGQNVTFRCDPISEHNRLYWYRQTLGQGPEFLTYFQNEAQLEKSRLLSDRFSAERPKGSFSTLEIQRTEQGDSAMYLCASNPSGGGRAGELFFGEGSRLTVL.